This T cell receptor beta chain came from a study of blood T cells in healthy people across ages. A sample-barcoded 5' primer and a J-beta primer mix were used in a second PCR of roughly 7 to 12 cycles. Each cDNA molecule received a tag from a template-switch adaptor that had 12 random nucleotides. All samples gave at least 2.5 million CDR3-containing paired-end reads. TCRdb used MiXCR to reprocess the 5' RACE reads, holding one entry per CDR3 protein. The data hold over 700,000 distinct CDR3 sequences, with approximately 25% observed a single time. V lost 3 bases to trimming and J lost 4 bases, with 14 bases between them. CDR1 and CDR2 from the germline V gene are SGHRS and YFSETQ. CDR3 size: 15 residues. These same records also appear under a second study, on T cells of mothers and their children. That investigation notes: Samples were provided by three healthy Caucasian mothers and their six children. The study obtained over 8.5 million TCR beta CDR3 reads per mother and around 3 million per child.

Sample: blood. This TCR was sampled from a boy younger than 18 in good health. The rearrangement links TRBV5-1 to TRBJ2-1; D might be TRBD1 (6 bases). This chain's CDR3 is CASSSKQGLYNEQFF. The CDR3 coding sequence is TGCGCCAGCAGCTCCAAACAGGGCCTATACAATGAGCAGTTCTTC.